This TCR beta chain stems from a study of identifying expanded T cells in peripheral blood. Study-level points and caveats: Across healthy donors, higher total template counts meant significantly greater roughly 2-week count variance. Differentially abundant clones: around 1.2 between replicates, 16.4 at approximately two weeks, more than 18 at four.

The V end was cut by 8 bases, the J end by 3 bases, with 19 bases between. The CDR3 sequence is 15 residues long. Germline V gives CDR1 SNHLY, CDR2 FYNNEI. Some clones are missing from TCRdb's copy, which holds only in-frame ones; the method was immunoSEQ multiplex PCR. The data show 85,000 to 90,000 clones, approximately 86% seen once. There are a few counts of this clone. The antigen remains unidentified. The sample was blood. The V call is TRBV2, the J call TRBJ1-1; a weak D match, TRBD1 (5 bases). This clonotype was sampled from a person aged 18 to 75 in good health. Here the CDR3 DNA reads TGTGCCAGCCGGCTAGAGACAGATCCATACACTGAAGCTTTCTTT. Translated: CASRLETDPYTEAFF. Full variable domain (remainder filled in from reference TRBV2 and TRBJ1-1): EPEVTQTPSHQVTQMGQEVILRCVPISNHLYFYWYRQILGQKVEFLVSFYNNEISEKSEIFDDQFSVERPDGSNFTLKIRSTKLEDSAMYFCASRLETDPYTEAFFGQGTRLTVV.